Below, 24 T cell receptor beta chains from the same sample are listed, as sequenced in a study of T cell responses to AZD1222 COVID-19 vaccine. Clones were sequenced by immunoSEQ multiplex PCR, and TCRdb holds only the in-frame ones, with some missing. The repertoire consists of roughly 270,000 clones, with almost 95% occurring once and the leading ten covering 0.55%. The sample in question was peripheral blood, obtained 28 days after the second AZD1222 dose. The receptor source for this set is an adult who received the AZD1222 COVID-19 vaccine.

V and J are TRBV28 and TRBJ2-7, with unresolved D. V was pared by 1 base and J by 5 bases, with 9 bases between. Germline V gene sequence: CDR1 MDHEN, CDR2 SYDVKM. The CDR3 has 13 residues. CDR3 coding DNA: TGTGCCAGCAGTTTATTAGGCTACGACGAGCAGTACTTC. Amino acid sequence: CASSLLGYDEQYF.

Only one count was recorded for this clone. The chain couples TRBV3-1 (or the pseudogene TRBV3-2) to TRBJ1-1; TRBD1 might be the D (5 bases). The CDR3 sequence is 13 residues long. With 1 base removed from V and 11 bases from J, the gap between germline ends came to 14 bases. From germline, CDR1 is LGHDT and CDR2 YNNKEL (reference sequence). The CDR3 DNA reads TGTGCCAGCAGCCAAGGGTCCGGGGGTGGGGCTTTCTTT. Its protein product is CASSQGSGGGAFF.

This chain connects TRBV15 to TRBJ2-1, with unresolved D. Germline-derived CDR1 and CDR2 are LNHNV and YYDKDF (reference sequence). CDR3 size: 16 residues. Deletions cut 1 base from V and 4 bases from J, with 14 bases between. CDR3 region: CATSRGLSKRYNEQFF. Written as DNA, the CDR3 is TGTGCCACCAGCAGAGGCCTCAGTAAAAGGTACAATGAGCAGTTCTTC.

This chain links TRBV7-9 with TRBJ2-7; TRBD1 might be the D (7 bases). Germline-derived CDR1 and CDR2 are SEHNR and FQNEAQ (reference sequence). V lost 5 bases, J lost 0 bases, and 23 bases lay in between. The CDR3 runs to 18 residues. DNA of the CDR3: TGTGCCAGCAGCCTCTCTGGGAGGTGGGGACAGAGCTCCTACGAGCAGTACTTC. Amino acid sequence: CASSLSGRWGQSSYEQYF.

The J gene is TRBJ2-2, the V gene TRBV28, with D perhaps assigned TRBD1 or TRBD2 (5 bases each). V was shortened by 2 bases and J by 7 bases, with 17 bases between the two germline ends. This CDR3 spans 16 amino acids. Germline V gene data show CDR1 as MDHEN and CDR2 as SYDVKM. The CDR3 protein is CASSLRGGRGRGELFF. Written as DNA, the CDR3 is TGTGCCAGCAGTTTAAGGGGCGGTCGGGGCCGCGGGGAGCTGTTTTTT.

CDR3 amino acids: CSAYRNGYTF. The CDR3 nucleotides read TGCAGTGCTTACAGAAATGGCTACACCTTC. The V call is TRBV20-1, the J call TRBJ1-2; D unclear. CDR1 and CDR2 (germline): DFQATT, SNEGSKA (reference sequence). V lost 5 bases and J 6 bases, leaving 7 bases between the germline ends. The CDR3 sequence is 10 residues long.

The chain joins TRBV7-2 to TRBJ2-7; D unclear. Germline assignment: CDR1 SGHTA and CDR2 FQGNSA. The V gene lost 5 bases and the J gene lost 2 bases, with 16 bases spanning the gap. This CDR3 comprises 15 residues. CDR3 protein: CASSQESAKAYEQYF. CDR3 DNA: TGTGCCAGCAGCCAGGAGTCCGCTAAGGCCTACGAGCAGTACTTC. Complete variable domain (other parts from reference TRBV7-2 and TRBJ2-7): GAGVSQSPSNKVTEKGKDVELRCDPISGHTALYWYRQSLGQGLEFLIYFQGNSAPDKSGLPSDRFSAERTGGSVSTLTIQRTQQEDSAVYLCASSQESAKAYEQYFGPGTRLTVT.

The chain is built from TRBV5-1 and TRBJ2-1, with D perhaps TRBD2 (6 bases). Germline-derived CDR1 and CDR2 are SGHRS and YFSETQ. The CDR3 length is 15 residues. The V end lost 4 bases, the J end lost 1 base, and 12 bases lay between the germline ends. In DNA, the CDR3 is TGCGCCAGCAGCACCGGGACTGGTTCCTACAATGAGCAGTTCTTC. It yields the protein CASSTGTGSYNEQFF.

The genes are TRBV7-2 and TRBJ2-3; D may correspond to TRBD1 or TRBD2 (5 bases each). Germline CDR1 SGHTA, CDR2 FQGNSA. This CDR3 has 15 residues. Trimming left V 5 bases short and J 2 bases short, with 14 bases between. The CDR3 coding sequence is TGTGCCAGCAGCCCTCGTTGGGGGACCACAGATACGCAGTATTTT. Translated: CASSPRWGTTDTQYF.

This clone showed up just a few times. The gene calls are TRBV2 and TRBJ2-1; 9 positions agree with TRBD2. The CDR3 has 18 residues. V shed 9 bases and J 8 bases; nucleotides not matched to a gene: 23. Germline-derived CDR1 and CDR2 are SNHLY and FYNNEI. The CDR3 bases are TGTGCCAGTACCGCGGAAGCGGGGGGCGTGGGGACTGGTGATGAGCAGTTCTTC. As protein: CASTAEAGGVGTGDEQFF.

This clone has just one count. This rearrangement joins TRBV7-9 to TRBJ2-5; D not certain. The CDR3 loop spans 15 amino acids. Deletions cut 5 bases from V and 3 bases from J, with 16 bases between. Germline V lookup: CDR1 SEHNR, CDR2 FQNEAQ (reference sequence). The CDR3 protein is CASSHTTTGKETQYF. CDR3 nucleotides: TGTGCCAGCAGCCACACTACTACCGGAAAAGAGACCCAGTACTTC.

The rearrangement links TRBV3-1 (or the pseudogene TRBV3-2) to TRBJ2-7, with 8 bases lining up with TRBD1. Trimming cost V 6 bases and J 5 bases; bases outside gene matches: 9. The CDR3 has 14 residues. CDR1 and CDR2 (germline): LGHDT, YNNKEL (reference sequence). The CDR3 is CASSLHGQGHEQYF. The CDR3 DNA reads as TGTGCCAGCAGTCTCCACGGACAGGGCCACGAGCAGTACTTC.

V gene TRBV7-9 combines with J gene TRBJ1-6; no clear D. V was shortened by 5 bases and J by 9 bases, with 17 bases between the two germline ends. The CDR3 is 15 amino acids. The germline CDR1 and CDR2 sequences are SEHNR and FQNEAQ (reference sequence). The CDR3 bases are TGTGCCAGCAGCCCCCCGGGAGCCCGTGGTTCACCCCTCCACTTT. The encoded protein is CASSPPGARGSPLHF.

The chain links TRBV18 to TRBJ1-3, with 7 positions matching TRBD1. The CDR3 spans 17 residues. After removal of 6 bases from V and 4 bases from J, the junction contained 15 bases not matched to a gene. Germline loops: CDR1 KGHSH, CDR2 LQKENI. As DNA, the CDR3 is TGTGCCAGCTCCACGGACAGGCCGCGACTTTGGGGAAACACCATATATTTT. Translated: CASSTDRPRLWGNTIYF.

The chain uses TRBV9 and TRBJ1-3, with no clear D. The germline CDR1 and CDR2 sequences are SGDLS and YYNGEE. This CDR3 region has 16 residues. The V end lost 0 bases, the J end lost 6 bases, and 16 bases lay between the germline ends. The CDR3 bases are TGTGCCAGCAGCGTAGGGCCTTTCCTCTATGAAAACACCATATATTTT. Protein product: CASSVGPFLYENTIYF.

J is TRBJ1-2 and V is TRBV5-6; D not certain. V gave up 1 base and J gave up 8 bases, with 6 bases separating them. Germline-derived CDR1 and CDR2 are SGHDT and YYEEEE. The CDR3 consists of 11 residues. The CDR3 nucleotides read TGTGCCAGCAGCTTGTTGACCGGCTACACCTTC. Residues: CASSLLTGYTF. The full variable domain, its missing parts supplied by reference TRBV5-6 and TRBJ1-2, is DAGVTQSPTHLIKTRGQQVTLRCSPKSGHDTVSWYQQALGQGPQFIFQYYEEEERQRGNFPDRFSGHQFPNYSSELNVNALLLGDSALYLCASSLLTGYTFGSGTRLTVV.

The sample holds one count of this clone. The rearrangement joins TRBV5-4 to TRBJ1-2; 11 positions match TRBD1. Germline V gene lookup returns CDR1 SGHNT and CDR2 YYREEE (reference sequence). This CDR3 comprises 17 residues. Unmatched junction bases numbered 12, after V lost 4 bases and J lost 4 bases. In DNA form, the CDR3 reads TGTGCCAGCAGCCCCGGACAGGGGGCGCAGACTAGCTATGGCTACACCTTC. Translated: CASSPGQGAQTSYGYTF.

The J gene is TRBJ1-3, the V gene TRBV10-2, with 7 bases aligning to TRBD1. V shed 6 bases and J 3 bases; nucleotides not matched to a gene: 5. Germline V lookup: CDR1 WSHSY, CDR2 SAAADI. The CDR3 consists of 14 residues. This chain's CDR3 is CASSRGTDGNTIYF. The DNA for the CDR3 is TGCGCCAGCAGCCGAGGGACAGATGGAAACACCATATATTTT.

The chain is built from TRBV7-2 and TRBJ1-2; D is perhaps TRBD1 (6 bases). The CDR3 covers 14 residues. Germline CDR1 and CDR2: SGHTA and FQGNSA. With 5 bases removed from V and 4 bases from J, the gap between germline ends came to 14 bases. CDR3 protein: CASSRSRGLYGYTF. The CDR3 DNA sequence: TGTGCCAGCAGCCGCTCTCGGGGGCTCTATGGCTACACCTTC.

This rearrangement joins TRBV6-7 to TRBJ1-5, with D tentatively TRBD1 (5 bases). TRBV6-7 carries the ORF label, with uncertain function. This CDR3 has 13 residues. V lost 10 bases to trimming and J lost 3 bases, with 13 bases between them. For the CDR3, the DNA is TGTGCCACCCGGGACGGACTCAATCAGCCCCAGCATTTT. It encodes CATRDGLNQPQHF.

This clone has just one count. This chain uses TRBV6-6 with TRBJ2-6, with TRBD1 matching over 8 bases. The length of the CDR3 is 14 residues. The ends lost 6 bases at V and 4 bases at J; junction bases unmatched: 2. The germline V gene has CDR1 MNHNY and CDR2 SVGAGI (reference sequence). The chain's CDR3 is CASSRTGGANVLTF. The CDR3 DNA reads as TGTGCCAGCAGCCGGACAGGGGGGGCCAACGTCCTGACTTTC.

The chain combines TRBV5-6 with TRBJ1-6; tentative D call: TRBD1 (6 bases). V was pared by 1 base and J by 0 bases, with 11 bases between. The CDR3 spans 17 residues. Germline CDR1 is SGHDT and CDR2 is YYEEEE. The CDR3 here is CASSLWRGDSYNSPLHF. The DNA for the CDR3 is TGTGCCAGCAGCTTGTGGAGGGGGGACTCCTATAATTCACCCCTCCACTTT.

The chain recombines TRBV3-1 (or the pseudogene TRBV3-2) with TRBJ2-2, with D unclear. Germline CDR1 is LGHDT and CDR2 is YNNKEL (reference sequence). The CDR3 has 12 residues. V lost 0 bases to trimming and J lost 13 bases, with 9 bases between them. CDR3 protein: CASSQEERRLFF. CDR3 nucleotides: TGTGCCAGCAGCCAAGAGGAGAGGAGGCTGTTTTTT.

The rearrangement links TRBV28 to TRBJ2-7; no firm D call. The CDR3 is 15 amino acids. The germline CDR1 and CDR2 sequences are MDHEN and SYDVKM. The ends were cut back, 5 bases at V and 0 bases at J, with 14 bases in the middle. As DNA, the CDR3 is TGTGCCAGCAGTAGGGCGGACGCCTCCTCCTACGAGCAGTACTTC. Translation gives CASSRADASSYEQYF. Complete variable domain (other parts from reference TRBV28 and TRBJ2-7): DVKVTQSSRYLVKRTGEKVFLECVQDMDHENMFWYRQDPGLGLRLIYFSYDVKMKEKGDIPEGYSVSREKKERFSLILESASTNQTSMYLCASSRADASSYEQYFGPGTRLTVT.